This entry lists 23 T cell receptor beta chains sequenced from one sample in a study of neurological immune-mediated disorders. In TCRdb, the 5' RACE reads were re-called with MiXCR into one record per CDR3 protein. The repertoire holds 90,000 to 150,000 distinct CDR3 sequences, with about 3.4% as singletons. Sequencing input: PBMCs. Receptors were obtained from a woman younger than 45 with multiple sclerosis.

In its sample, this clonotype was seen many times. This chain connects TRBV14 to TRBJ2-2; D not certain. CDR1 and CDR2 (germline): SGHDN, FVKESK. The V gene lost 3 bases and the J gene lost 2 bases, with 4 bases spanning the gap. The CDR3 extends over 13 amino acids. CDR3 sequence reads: CASSQTNTGELFF. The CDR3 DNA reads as TGTGCCAGCAGCCAGACAAACACCGGGGAGCTGTTTTTT.

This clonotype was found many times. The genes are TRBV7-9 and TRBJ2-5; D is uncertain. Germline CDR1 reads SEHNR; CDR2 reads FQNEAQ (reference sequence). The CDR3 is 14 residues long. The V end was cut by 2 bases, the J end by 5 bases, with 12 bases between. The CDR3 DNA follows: TGTGCCAGCAGCTTACCTTCTCCAGCGGAGACCCAGTACTTC. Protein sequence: CASSLPSPAETQYF.

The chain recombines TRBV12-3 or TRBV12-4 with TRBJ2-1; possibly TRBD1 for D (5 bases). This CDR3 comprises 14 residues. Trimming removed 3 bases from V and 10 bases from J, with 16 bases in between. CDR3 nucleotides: TGTGCCAGCAGTTTGGCGCTAGGGGAAAGGGAGCAGTTCTTC. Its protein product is CASSLALGEREQFF.

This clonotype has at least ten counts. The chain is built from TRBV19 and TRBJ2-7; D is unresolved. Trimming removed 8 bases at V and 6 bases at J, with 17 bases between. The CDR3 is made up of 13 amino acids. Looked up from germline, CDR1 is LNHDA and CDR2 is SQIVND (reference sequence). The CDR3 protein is CASGWSSFGEQYF. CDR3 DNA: TGTGCCAGTGGTTGGTCGAGCTTCGGCGAGCAGTACTTC.

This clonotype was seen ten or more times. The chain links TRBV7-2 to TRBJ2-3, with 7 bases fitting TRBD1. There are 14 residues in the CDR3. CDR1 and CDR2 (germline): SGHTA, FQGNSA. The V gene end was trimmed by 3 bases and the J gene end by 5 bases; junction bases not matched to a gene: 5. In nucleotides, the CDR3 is TGTGCCAGCAGCTTTGTAGGGGGCGAAGATACGCAGTATTTT. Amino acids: CASSFVGGEDTQYF.

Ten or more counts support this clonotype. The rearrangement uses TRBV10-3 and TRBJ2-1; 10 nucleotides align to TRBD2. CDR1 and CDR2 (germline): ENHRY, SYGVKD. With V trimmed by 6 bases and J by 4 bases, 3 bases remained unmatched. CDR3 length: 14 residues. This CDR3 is CAIRSSGSYNEQFF. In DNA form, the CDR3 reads TGTGCCATCAGATCTAGCGGGAGTTACAATGAGCAGTTCTTC.

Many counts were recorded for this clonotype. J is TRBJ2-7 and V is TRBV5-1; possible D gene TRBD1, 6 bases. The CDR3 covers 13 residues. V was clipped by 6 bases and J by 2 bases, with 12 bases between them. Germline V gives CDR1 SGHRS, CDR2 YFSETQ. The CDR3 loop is CASTTGPAYEQYF. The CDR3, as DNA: TGCGCCAGCACGACAGGACCTGCCTACGAGCAGTACTTC.

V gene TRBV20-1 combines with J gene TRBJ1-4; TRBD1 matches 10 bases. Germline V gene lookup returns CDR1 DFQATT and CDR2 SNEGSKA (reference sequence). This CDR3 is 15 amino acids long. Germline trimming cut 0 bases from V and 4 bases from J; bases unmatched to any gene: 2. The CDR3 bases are TGCAGTGCTAGAGATCGGGACAGGGGTAATGAAAAACTGTTTTTT. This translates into CSARDRDRGNEKLFF.

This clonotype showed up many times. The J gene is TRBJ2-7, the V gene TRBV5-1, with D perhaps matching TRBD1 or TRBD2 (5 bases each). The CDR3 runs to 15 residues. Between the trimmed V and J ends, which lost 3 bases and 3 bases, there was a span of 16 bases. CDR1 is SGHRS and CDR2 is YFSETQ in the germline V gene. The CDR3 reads CASSSFGDGDYEQYF. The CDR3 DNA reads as TGCGCCAGCAGCTCGTTTGGGGACGGAGACTACGAGCAGTACTTC.

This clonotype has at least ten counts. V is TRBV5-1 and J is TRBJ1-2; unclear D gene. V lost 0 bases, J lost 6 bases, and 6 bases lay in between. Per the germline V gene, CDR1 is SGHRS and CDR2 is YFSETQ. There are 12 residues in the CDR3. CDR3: CASSLEGNGYTF. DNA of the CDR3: TGCGCCAGCAGCTTGGAGGGAAATGGCTACACCTTC.

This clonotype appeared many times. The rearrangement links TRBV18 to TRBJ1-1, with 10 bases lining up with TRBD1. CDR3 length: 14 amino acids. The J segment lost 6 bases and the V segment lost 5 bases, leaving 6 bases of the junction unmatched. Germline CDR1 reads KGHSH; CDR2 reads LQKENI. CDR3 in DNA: TGTGCCAGCTCAAGGACAGGGGGACTGGCTGAAGCTTTCTTT. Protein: CASSRTGGLAEAFF.

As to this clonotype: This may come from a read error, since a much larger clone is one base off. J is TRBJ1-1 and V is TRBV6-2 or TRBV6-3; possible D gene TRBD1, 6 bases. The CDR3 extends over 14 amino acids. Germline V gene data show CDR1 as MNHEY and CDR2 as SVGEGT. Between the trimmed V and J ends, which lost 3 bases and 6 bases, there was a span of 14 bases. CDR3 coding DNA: TGTGCCAGCAGTTATACCACCCGACAGGCTGAAGCTTTCTTT. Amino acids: CASSYTTRQAEAFF.

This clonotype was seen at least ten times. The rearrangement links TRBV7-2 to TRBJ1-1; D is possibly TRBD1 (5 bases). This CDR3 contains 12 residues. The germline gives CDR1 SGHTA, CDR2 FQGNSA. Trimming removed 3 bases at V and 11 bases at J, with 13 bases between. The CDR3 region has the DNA TGTGCCAGCAGCTTTAGGGGCCGCGGGGCTTTCTTT. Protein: CASSFRGRGAFF.

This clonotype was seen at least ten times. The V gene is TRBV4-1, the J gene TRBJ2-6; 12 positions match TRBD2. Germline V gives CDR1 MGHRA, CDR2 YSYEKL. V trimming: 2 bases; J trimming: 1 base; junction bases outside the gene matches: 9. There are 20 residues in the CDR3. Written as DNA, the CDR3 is TGCGCCAGCAGCCAAAAGGCACTAGCGGGGGGCACTTCTGGGGCCAACGTCCTGACTTTC. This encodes CASSQKALAGGTSGANVLTF.

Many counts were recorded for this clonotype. The DNA of the CDR3 is TGCAGTGCTAGAGGGGACCAAAATTCACCCCTCCACTTT. Translating it yields CSARGDQNSPLHF. This chain connects TRBV20-1 to TRBJ1-6; weak D call: TRBD1 (5 bases). CDR1 is DFQATT, CDR2 SNEGSKA, per germline (reference sequence). This CDR3 is 13 amino acids long. Trimming removed 1 base at V and 7 bases at J, with 8 bases between.

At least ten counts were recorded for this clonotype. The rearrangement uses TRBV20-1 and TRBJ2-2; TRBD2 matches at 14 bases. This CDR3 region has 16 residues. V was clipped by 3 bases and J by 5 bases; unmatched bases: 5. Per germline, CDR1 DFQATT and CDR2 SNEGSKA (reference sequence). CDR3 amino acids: CSASGLAGGKTGELFF. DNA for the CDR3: TGCAGTGCTAGCGGACTAGCGGGGGGAAAAACCGGGGAGCTGTTTTTT.

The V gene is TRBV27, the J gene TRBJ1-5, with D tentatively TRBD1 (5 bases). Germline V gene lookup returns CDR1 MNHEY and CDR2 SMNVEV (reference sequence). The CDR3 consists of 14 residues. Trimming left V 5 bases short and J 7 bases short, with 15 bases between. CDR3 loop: CASSLARAGQPQHF. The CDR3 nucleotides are TGTGCCAGCAGTCTCGCCAGGGCCGGGCAGCCCCAGCATTTT.

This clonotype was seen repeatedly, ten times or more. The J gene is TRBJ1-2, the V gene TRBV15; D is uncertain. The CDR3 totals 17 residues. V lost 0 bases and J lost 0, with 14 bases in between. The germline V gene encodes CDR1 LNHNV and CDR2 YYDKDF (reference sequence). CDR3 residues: CATSRDPSRRTNYGYTF. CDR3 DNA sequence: TGTGCCACCAGCAGAGATCCTTCGCGGAGAACTAACTATGGCTACACCTTC.

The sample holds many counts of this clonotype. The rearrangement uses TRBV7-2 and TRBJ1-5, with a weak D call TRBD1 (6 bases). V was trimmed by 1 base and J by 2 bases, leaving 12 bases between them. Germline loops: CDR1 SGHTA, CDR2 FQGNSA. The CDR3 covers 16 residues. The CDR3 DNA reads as TGTGCCAGCAGCTTAGAATGGACAGACGGCAATCAGCCCCAGCATTTT. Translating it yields CASSLEWTDGNQPQHF.

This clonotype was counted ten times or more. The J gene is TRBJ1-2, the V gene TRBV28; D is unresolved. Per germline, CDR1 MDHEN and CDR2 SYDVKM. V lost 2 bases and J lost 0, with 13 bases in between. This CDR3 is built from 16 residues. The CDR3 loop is CASSLVSGSSNYGYTF. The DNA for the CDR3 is TGTGCCAGCAGTTTAGTTTCGGGCAGCTCTAACTATGGCTACACCTTC.

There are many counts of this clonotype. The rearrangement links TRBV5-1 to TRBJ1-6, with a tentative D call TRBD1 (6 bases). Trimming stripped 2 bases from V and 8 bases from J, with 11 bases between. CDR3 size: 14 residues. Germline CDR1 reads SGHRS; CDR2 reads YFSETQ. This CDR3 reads CASSFSKGDSPLHF. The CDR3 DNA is TGCGCCAGCAGCTTTTCAAAGGGGGATTCACCCCTCCACTTT. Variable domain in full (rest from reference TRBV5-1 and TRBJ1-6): KAGVTQTPRYLIKTRGQQVTLSCSPISGHRSVSWYQQTPGQGLQFLFEYFSETQRNKGNFPGRFSGRQFSNSRSEMNVSTLELGDSALYLCASSFSKGDSPLHFGNGTRLTVT.

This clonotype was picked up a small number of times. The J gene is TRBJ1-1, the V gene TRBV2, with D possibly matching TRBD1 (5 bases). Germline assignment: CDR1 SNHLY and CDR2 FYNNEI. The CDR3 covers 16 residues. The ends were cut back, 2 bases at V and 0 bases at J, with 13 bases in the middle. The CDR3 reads CASSEQGAFMNTEAFF. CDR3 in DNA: TGTGCCAGCAGTGAACAAGGGGCGTTCATGAACACTGAAGCTTTCTTT.

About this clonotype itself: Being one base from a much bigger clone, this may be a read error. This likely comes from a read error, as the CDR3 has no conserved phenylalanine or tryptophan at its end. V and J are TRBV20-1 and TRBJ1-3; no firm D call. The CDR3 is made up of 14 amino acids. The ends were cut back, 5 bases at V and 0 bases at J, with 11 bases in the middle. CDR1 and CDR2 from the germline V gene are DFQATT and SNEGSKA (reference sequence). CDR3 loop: CSASPGSSGNTIYS. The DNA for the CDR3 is TGCAGTGCTTCCCCGGGAAGCTCTGGAAACACCATATATTCT.